This T cell receptor (beta chain) originates from a study of naive and memory T cell subsets. Study-level results: There was no ground truth to check naive and memory subset results. Especially in CD8 cells, naive repertoires contained a few larger clonotypes, possibly CD45RA-re-expressing memory cells. Between naive and memory subsets, TCR abundance power law exponents differed.

Both TRBC1 and TRBC2 were covered by a beta constant-region primer of two equimolar oligonucleotides. The ligated cDNA underwent four PCR rounds using SP2 and nested alpha and beta constant-region primers. In TCRdb, the UMI-ligation and nested PCR reads were re-called with MiXCR into one record per CDR3 protein. The sample has roughly 150,000 distinct CDR3 sequences, roughly 20% seen once; the top ten hold around 0.11%. This clonotype was seen a handful of times. Its antigen is as yet unknown. Per germline, CDR1 SEHNR and CDR2 FQNEAQ (reference sequence). The CDR3 is made up of 14 amino acids. V was cut by 5 bases and J by 3 bases, with 13 bases left in between. CD8 T cells were positively selected from what remained after CD4 positive selection. Cells stained for CD3, CD4, CD8, CD45RA and CD27 were sorted into four subsets.

V and J are TRBV7-9 and TRBJ1-2; no definite D call. Source material: naive CD4+ T cells from blood. This TCR came from a human donor in good health. CDR3 residues: CASSINGPYYGYTF. DNA of the CDR3: TGTGCCAGCAGCATCAATGGGCCTTACTATGGCTACACCTTC.